This record looks at one T cell receptor (beta chain) sequence and its context. Its antigen is undetermined. Germline CDR1 and CDR2: SGHRS and YFSETQ. Trimming at V came to 6 bases and at J to 8 bases, leaving 8 bases not matched to a gene. The CDR3 consists of 16 residues. Some clones are missing from TCRdb's copy, which holds only in-frame ones; the method was immunoSEQ multiplex PCR. The data contain 25,000 to 35,000 clones, around 95% of them singletons. Donors were patients with active juvenile idiopathic arthritis. The data stem from a study of circulating and synovial CD4+ cells in juvenile arthritis. General study findings and limits: Some such blood samples were as oligoclonal as synovium. Circulating pathogenic-like lymphocytes shared a substantially higher fraction of CDR3 sequences with synovium than bulk blood.

The sequenced sample was CD4+ T cells from blood. The TCR originated in a human donor with juvenile idiopathic arthritis. The genes are TRBV5-1 and TRBJ2-1; TRBD2 matches at 16 bases. This chain's CDR3 is CASKVGTSGRADEQFF. CDR3 in DNA: TGCGCCAGCAAGGTGGGGACTAGCGGGAGGGCCGATGAGCAGTTCTTC.